Each of the 22 T cell receptor beta chains below was sequenced from the same sample in a study of T cell repertoires in aging, cancer and after chemotherapy. TCR beta rearrangements were amplified from peripheral blood genomic DNA. Rearranged V-D-J TRB sequences were amplified with a mixed TRB-A/B primer pool. TCRdb used MiXCR to reprocess the multiplex PCR reads, holding one entry per CDR3 protein. The table includes about 13,000 distinct CDR3 sequences, around 30% detected once. The specimen was blood. Source of these receptors: a human donor with a blood cancer.

A note on this clonotype: A much larger clone is a single base away; this may be a read error. This sequence joins TRBV6-6 and TRBJ2-3, with D perhaps matching TRBD2 (6 bases). V dropped 5 bases and J dropped 4 bases, with 10 bases sitting between them. CDR3 size: 13 residues. The germline gives CDR1 MNHNY, CDR2 SVGAGI (reference sequence). The CDR3 protein is CASSEGGPDTQYF. The CDR3 nucleotides are TGTGCCAGCAGTGAGGGAGGACCAGATACGCAGTATTTT.

CDR3 amino acids: CASTGQPQPQHF. The CDR3 DNA is TGTGCCAGCACTGGACAGCCCCAGCCCCAGCATTTT. The chain carries TRBV27 and TRBJ1-5, with TRBD1 as a possible D gene (6 bases). CDR1 MNHEY and CDR2 SMNVEV come from the germline V gene (reference sequence). The CDR3 extends over 12 amino acids. The V and J ends lost 7 bases and 7 bases respectively, with 11 bases between them.

The chain joins TRBV30 to TRBJ1-5, with 8 nucleotides matching TRBD1. This CDR3 is 13 amino acids long. The V gene's germline CDR1 is GTSNPN and CDR2 SVGIG (reference sequence). Trimming at V came to 2 bases and at J to 4 bases, leaving 1 base not matched to a gene. The DNA of the CDR3 is TGTGCCTGGAGTCGACAGGGGAATCAGCCCCAGCATTTT. It translates to CAWSRQGNQPQHF.

A few counts support this clonotype. The genes are TRBV12-3 or TRBV12-4 and TRBJ2-5, with D uncertain. The V gene lost 3 bases and the J gene lost 1 base, with 6 bases spanning the gap. The CDR3 length is 13 residues. CDR3 in amino acids: CASSFNGQETQYF. CDR3 in DNA: TGTGCCAGCAGTTTTAATGGCCAAGAGACCCAGTACTTC.

This chain links TRBV13 with TRBJ2-2, with D maybe TRBD2 (5 bases). This CDR3 is built from 15 residues. Germline V gives CDR1 PRHDT, CDR2 FYEKMQ (reference sequence). V dropped 0 bases and J dropped 7 bases, with 12 bases sitting between them. CDR3 DNA sequence: TGTGCCAGCAGCTTAGGTAATCTAGCCGACGGGGAGCTGTTTTTT. Amino acid sequence: CASSLGNLADGELFF.

This clonotype occurred a few times. The rearrangement joins TRBV24-1 to TRBJ2-3; 9 nucleotides line up with TRBD1. J was trimmed by 5 bases and V by 4 bases; bases with no gene match: 9. Germline lookup yields CDR1 KGHDR and CDR2 SFDVKD. The CDR3 contains 16 residues. The CDR3 DNA reads as TGTGCCACCAGTGACAAGACGGGACAGGGTAGAGATACGCAGTATTTT. It translates to CATSDKTGQGRDTQYF.

By sample share, this clonotype is medium-sized (0.01 to 0.1%). The chain is built from TRBV6-5 and TRBJ1-2; the match to TRBD1 covers 7 bases. Per germline, CDR1 MNHEY and CDR2 SVGAGI. This CDR3 spans 13 amino acids. V gave up 4 bases and J gave up 8 bases; unmatched junction bases: 7. CDR3 nucleotides: TGTGCCAGCAGTTTCCAACAGGGGCTGGGCTACACCTTC. Its translation is CASSFQQGLGYTF.

This clonotype occurred a few times. The CDR3 coding sequence is TGTGCCATCAGAGAGGGTCCCCTAAGCTCCTACGAGCAGTACTTC. Encoded protein: CAIREGPLSSYEQYF. The rearrangement links TRBV10-3 to TRBJ2-7, with a weak D call TRBD2 (5 bases). The CDR3 runs 15 residues. Trimming took 6 bases from V and 0 from J, leaving 15 bases between them. The germline gives CDR1 ENHRY, CDR2 SYGVKD.

A few counts support this clonotype. The chain uses TRBV14 and TRBJ1-3; 9 positions agree with TRBD1. The V gene end was trimmed by 4 bases and the J gene end by 2 bases; junction bases not matched to a gene: 6. Germline CDR1 reads SGHDN; CDR2 reads FVKESK. The CDR3 length is 16 residues. CDR3 bases: TGTGCCAGCAGCCGGCCTACAGGGGGCCCTGGAAACACCATATATTTT. The encoded protein is CASSRPTGGPGNTIYF. Full variable domain (outside the CDR3, taken from reference TRBV14 and TRBJ1-3): EAGVTQFPSHSVIEKGQTVTLRCDPISGHDNLYWYRRVMGKEIKFLLHFVKESKQDESGMPNNRFLAERTGGTYSTLKVQPAELEDSGVYFCASSRPTGGPGNTIYFGEGSWLTVV.

A remark on this clonotype: Since a much larger clone is just one base distant, this may be a read error. The chain has TRBV5-5 and TRBJ1-1, with D possibly TRBD1 on 5 matching bases. The CDR3 totals 11 residues. The V end lost 5 bases, the J end lost 8 bases, and 10 bases lay between the germline ends. Germline CDR1 SGHKS, CDR2 YYEKEE (reference sequence). The CDR3 spells CASRLRDEAFF. The CDR3, as DNA: TGTGCCAGCAGATTGCGGGACGAAGCTTTCTTT.

The chain couples TRBV20-1 to TRBJ2-3; D gene uncertain. CDR1 and CDR2 (germline): DFQATT, SNEGSKA (reference sequence). The CDR3 spans 11 residues. The V end was cut by 8 bases, the J end by 2 bases, with 8 bases between. The CDR3 region is CSQGLTDTQYF. In nucleotides, the CDR3 is TGCAGTCAAGGGCTCACAGATACGCAGTATTTT.

V usage is TRBV6-5 and J usage is TRBJ1-1; D gene uncertain. The V and J ends lost 6 bases and 0 bases respectively, with 8 bases between them. This CDR3 comprises 13 residues. Germline V gene lookup returns CDR1 MNHEY and CDR2 SVGAGI. CDR3: CASSQRLNTEAFF. CDR3 DNA: TGTGCCAGCAGCCAGAGACTGAACACTGAAGCTTTCTTT.

This clonotype is categorized as medium-sized. The chain couples TRBV30 to TRBJ2-5, with TRBD2 matching 8 bases. Unmatched junction bases numbered 5, after V lost 3 bases and J lost 5 bases. There are 13 residues in the CDR3. CDR1 is GTSNPN, CDR2 SVGIG, per germline (reference sequence). The CDR3 spells CAWRGLVSETQYF. In DNA form, the CDR3 reads TGTGCCTGGAGGGGACTAGTGTCGGAGACCCAGTACTTC. Filled out from reference TRBV30 and TRBJ2-5, the complete variable domain reads SQTIHQWPATLVQPVGSPLSLECTVEGTSNPNLYWYRQAAGRGLQLLFYSVGIGQISSEVPQNLSASRPQDRQFILSSKKLLLSDSGFYLCAWRGLVSETQYFGPGTRLLVL.

There are a few counts of this clonotype. The chain is built from TRBV7-9 and TRBJ2-7; no clear D. V lost 5 bases, J lost 2 bases, and 7 bases lay in between. Germline CDR1 SEHNR, CDR2 FQNEAQ (reference sequence). This CDR3 contains 12 residues. As DNA, the CDR3 is TGTGCCAGCAGCCTAGTACCCTACGAGCAGTACGTC. It codes for CASSLVPYEQYV.

The V and J genes are TRBV20-1 and TRBJ2-3, with 7 bases identical to TRBD1. V was pared by 7 bases and J by 2 bases, with 6 bases of the junction left unmatched. Germline values: CDR1 DFQATT, CDR2 SNEGSKA (reference sequence). This CDR3 has 13 residues. CDR3 region: CSGTGLFTDTQYF. The CDR3, as DNA: TGCAGTGGGACAGGCCTCTTCACAGATACGCAGTATTTT.

This clonotype has a handful of counts. This sequence joins TRBV6-6 and TRBJ1-2, with D possibly being TRBD1 (5 bases). The germline V gene encodes CDR1 MNHNY and CDR2 SVGAGI (reference sequence). V was shortened by 6 bases and J by 4 bases, with 12 bases between the two germline ends. The CDR3 covers 13 residues. CDR3 residues: CASRAKDSYGYTF. The CDR3, as DNA: TGTGCCAGCAGGGCAAAAGACAGCTATGGCTACACCTTC.

This clonotype is judged medium-sized. J is TRBJ2-5 and V is TRBV6-5, with a weak D call TRBD2 (5 bases). Germline-derived CDR1 and CDR2 are MNHEY and SVGAGI. Trimming removed 5 bases from V and 5 bases from J, with 12 bases in between. This CDR3 spans 13 amino acids. CDR3 in DNA: TGTGCCAGCAGTCCCGAGGGTTTGGAGACCCAGTACTTC. This gives the protein CASSPEGLETQYF.

A few counts support this clonotype. V and J are TRBV12-3 or TRBV12-4 and TRBJ2-1, with TRBD1 matching over 7 bases. The CDR3 consists of 18 residues. The V segment lost 7 bases and the J segment 0 bases; nucleotides outside the gene matches: 15. This CDR3 is CASTSNRGPPSSYNEQFF. The CDR3 DNA reads TGTGCCAGCACCTCGAACAGGGGTCCCCCCAGCTCCTACAATGAGCAGTTCTTC.

This clonotype was found a few times. The chain has TRBV6-5 and TRBJ1-2; no clear D. The V end lost 6 bases, the J end lost 0 bases, and 11 bases lay between the germline ends. The CDR3 has 14 amino acids. Per the germline V gene, CDR1 is MNHEY and CDR2 is SVGAGI. This CDR3 is CASSPGLTNYGYTF. The DNA of the CDR3 is TGTGCCAGCAGCCCGGGGTTGACTAACTATGGCTACACCTTC.

This clonotype came up a few times. The chain uses TRBV13 and TRBJ1-1, with 7 positions matching TRBD1. V lost 6 bases and J lost 2; bases outside the gene matches: 6. Per germline, CDR1 PRHDT and CDR2 FYEKMQ (reference sequence). The CDR3 consists of 14 residues. The CDR3 DNA reads TGTGCCAGCAGAGGTACAGGGGCCAACACTGAAGCTTTCTTT. It yields the protein CASRGTGANTEAFF.

This clonotype is judged medium-sized (0.01 to 0.1%). The chain uses TRBV5-5 and TRBJ2-1; D gene unclear. Trimming stripped 3 bases from V and 3 bases from J, with 4 bases between. The CDR3 totals 12 residues. Germline CDR1 reads SGHKS; CDR2 reads YYEKEE (reference sequence). The chain's CDR3 is CASSSFYNEQFF. The CDR3 DNA is TGTGCCAGCAGCTCCTTCTACAATGAGCAGTTCTTC.

This clonotype was seen more than once but under ten times. This chain links TRBV6-4 with TRBJ1-1; D may be TRBD1 (6 bases). V lost 5 bases and J 1 base, leaving 11 bases between the germline ends. The length of the CDR3 is 14 residues. Per the germline V gene, CDR1 is MRHNA and CDR2 is SNTAGT. CDR3 protein: CASSQKQGNTEAFF. In DNA, the CDR3 is TGTGCCAGCAGTCAAAAACAGGGGAACACTGAAGCTTTCTTT.